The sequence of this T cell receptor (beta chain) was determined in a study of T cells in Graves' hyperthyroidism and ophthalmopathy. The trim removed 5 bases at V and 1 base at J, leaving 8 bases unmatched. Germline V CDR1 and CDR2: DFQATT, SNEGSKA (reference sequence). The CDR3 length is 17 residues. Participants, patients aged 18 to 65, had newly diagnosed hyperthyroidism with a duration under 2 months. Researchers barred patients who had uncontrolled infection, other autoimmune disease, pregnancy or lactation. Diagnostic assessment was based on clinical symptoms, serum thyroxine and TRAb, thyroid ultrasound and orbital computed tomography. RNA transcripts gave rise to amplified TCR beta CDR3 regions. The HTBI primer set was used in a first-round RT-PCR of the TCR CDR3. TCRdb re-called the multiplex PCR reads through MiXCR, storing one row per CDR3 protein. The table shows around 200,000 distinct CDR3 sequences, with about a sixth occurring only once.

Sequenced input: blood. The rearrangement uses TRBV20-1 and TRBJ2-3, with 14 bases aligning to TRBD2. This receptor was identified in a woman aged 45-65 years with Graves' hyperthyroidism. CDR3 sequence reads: CSAPTPGLAGGTDTQYF. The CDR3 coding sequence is TGCAGTGCTCCGACCCCGGGACTAGCGGGGGGCACAGATACGCAGTATTTT.